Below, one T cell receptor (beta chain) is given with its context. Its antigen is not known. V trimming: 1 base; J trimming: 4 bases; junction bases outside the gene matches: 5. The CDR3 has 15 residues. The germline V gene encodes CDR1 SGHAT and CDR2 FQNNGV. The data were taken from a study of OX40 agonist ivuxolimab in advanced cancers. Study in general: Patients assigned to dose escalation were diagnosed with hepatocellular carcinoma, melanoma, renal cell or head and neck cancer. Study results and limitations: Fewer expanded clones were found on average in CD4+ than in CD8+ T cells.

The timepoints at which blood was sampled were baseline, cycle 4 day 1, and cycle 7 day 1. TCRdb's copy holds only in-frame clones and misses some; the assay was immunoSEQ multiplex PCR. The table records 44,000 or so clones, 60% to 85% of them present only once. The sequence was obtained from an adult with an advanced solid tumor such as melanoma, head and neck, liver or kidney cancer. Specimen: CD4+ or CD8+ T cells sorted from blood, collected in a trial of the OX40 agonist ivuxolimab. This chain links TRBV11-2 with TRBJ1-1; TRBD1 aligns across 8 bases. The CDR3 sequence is CASSLVPGTGTEAFF. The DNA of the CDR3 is TGTGCCAGCAGCTTAGTTCCAGGGACAGGCACTGAAGCTTTCTTT.